This T cell receptor (beta chain) was recorded in a study of Graves' ophthalmopathy and Graves' hyperthyroidism. At the level of the study: Blood was drawn at initial diagnosis, before any treatment. Findings and limits, study-wide: Appearing in blood as well were most expanded thyroid clonotypes above 0.001 frequency.

Germline V CDR1 and CDR2: MNHEY, SMNVEV (reference sequence). The CDR3 contains 13 residues. Between the trimmed V and J ends, which lost 5 bases and 5 bases, there was a span of 13 bases. RNA transcripts yielded amplified TCR beta CDR3 regions. Scientists carried out first-round RT-PCR using HTBI primers and then a second-round multiplex PCR. TCRdb ran MiXCR on the multiplex PCR reads and lists one entry per CDR3 protein. The table records some 250,000 distinct CDR3 sequences, about 46% of them present only once. Around 10 ml of fresh blood yielded the PBMCs by density gradient. This clonotype was picked up one time. Its target is unknown.

The chain couples TRBV27 to TRBJ2-7, with D tentatively TRBD2 (7 bases). The sequenced material came from peripheral blood. This clonotype was obtained from an adult man with Graves' ophthalmopathy. This CDR3 is CASSGGAENEQYF. The CDR3 DNA follows: TGTGCCAGCAGTGGGGGGGCTGAAAACGAGCAGTACTTC.